This T cell receptor (beta chain) was captured by sequencing in a study of CD8 T cells in Susac syndrome. Study findings and constraints: Susac syndrome CD8+ repertoires were clonally expanded, most strongly in CD8+ TEMRA cells.

Trimming took 8 bases from V and 3 from J, leaving 16 bases between them. Germline V lookup: CDR1 SQVTM, CDR2 ANQGSEA. The CDR3 consists of 13 residues. Random hexamers were used to reverse transcribe 0.5 to 1 ug of RNA. Across 54 Vbeta and 13 Jbeta, immunoSEQ multiplex PCR amplified TCR beta CDR3. TCRdb re-called the immunoSEQ multiplex PCR reads with MiXCR, one entry per CDR3 protein. The sample shows about 140,000 distinct CDR3 sequences, approximately 95% of them seen only once. Sequencing of TCR beta was performed on blood CD8+ T cells and on blood CD4+ T cells. Purification of the CD8+ and CD4+ T cells relied on negative isolation, and TEMRA cells underwent FACS enrichment. In the case of this clonotype: No antigen is known for it.

The sequenced sample was CD8+ T cells from PBMCs. This receptor was identified in a human donor with Susac syndrome. V gene TRBV29-1 combines with J gene TRBJ1-2, with D possibly matching TRBD1 (6 bases). CDR3 sequence: CSSLGGADYGYTF. The CDR3 nucleotides read TGCAGCTCTCTCGGGGGGGCGGACTATGGCTACACCTTC.